This T cell receptor (beta chain) was observed in a study of cytomegalovirus exposure and HLA in healthy donors. Findings and limits, study-wide: Of the V segments, some could not be distinguished, including TRBV6-2 and TRBV6-3, and were excluded.

Primers included in the PCR were 60 Vbeta and 13 Jbeta primers. Data came from immunoSEQ multiplex PCR; TCRdb stores just in-frame clones and leaves some out. The table has around 170,000 clones, over 75% seen once; the top ten hold 1%. A remark on this clone: Its target is not known.

The ends were cut back, 6 bases at V and 2 bases at J, with 17 bases in the middle. The CDR3 loop spans 16 amino acids. Germline CDR1 reads MDHEN; CDR2 reads SYDVKM. This clonotype originated in a woman aged 45-65 years in good health and CMV-seropositive. This chain joins TRBV28 and TRBJ2-1; tentative D call: TRBD2 (5 bases). The sequenced material came from PBMCs. CDR3 residues: CASRKNSGLTYNEQFF. The CDR3 region has the DNA TGTGCCAGCAGGAAAAATTCCGGACTCACCTACAATGAGCAGTTCTTC.